The sequence of this T cell receptor (beta chain) was determined in a study of cytomegalovirus exposure and HLA in healthy donors. Study-wide background: An early data release held around 80 million unique TCRs from HLA-typed donors.

The CDR3 length is 18 residues. Germline V gene sequence: CDR1 GTSNPN, CDR2 SVGIG (reference sequence). Trimming took 4 bases from V and 4 from J, leaving 28 bases between them. Primers for the PCR totalled 60 Vbeta and 13 Jbeta. Assay used: immunoSEQ multiplex PCR; TCRdb lists only in-frame clones, some missing. Of more than 75,000 clones listed, roughly 86% are singletons. The sequence was obtained from a woman between 18 and 29 years old in good health and CMV-seropositive. The specimen sequenced was PBMCs. The chain combines TRBV30 with TRBJ2-5, with D possibly matching TRBD2 (6 bases). The CDR3 is CAWTSDGGVWAVGETQYF. The CDR3 DNA reads as TGTGCCTGGACCTCCGACGGGGGAGTTTGGGCAGTTGGAGAGACCCAGTACTTC.